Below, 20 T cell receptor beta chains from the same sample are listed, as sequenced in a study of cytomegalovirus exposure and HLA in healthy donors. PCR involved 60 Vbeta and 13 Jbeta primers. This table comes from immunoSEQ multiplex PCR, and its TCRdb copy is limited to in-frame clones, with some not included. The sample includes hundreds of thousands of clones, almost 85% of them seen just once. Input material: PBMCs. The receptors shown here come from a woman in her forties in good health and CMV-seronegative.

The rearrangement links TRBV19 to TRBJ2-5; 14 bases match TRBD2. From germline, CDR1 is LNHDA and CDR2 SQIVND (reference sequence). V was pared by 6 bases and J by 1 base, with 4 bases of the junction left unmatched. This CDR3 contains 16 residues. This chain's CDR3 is CASRGTSGGTQETQYF. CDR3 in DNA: TGTGCCAGTAGAGGGACTAGCGGGGGAACCCAAGAGACCCAGTACTTC.

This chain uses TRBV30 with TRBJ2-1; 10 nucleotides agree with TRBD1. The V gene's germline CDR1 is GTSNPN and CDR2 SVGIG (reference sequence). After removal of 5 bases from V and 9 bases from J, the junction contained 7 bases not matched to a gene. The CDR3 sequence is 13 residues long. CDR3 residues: CAWAGTGELEQFF. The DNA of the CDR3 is TGTGCCTGGGCCGGGACAGGGGAACTTGAGCAGTTCTTC.

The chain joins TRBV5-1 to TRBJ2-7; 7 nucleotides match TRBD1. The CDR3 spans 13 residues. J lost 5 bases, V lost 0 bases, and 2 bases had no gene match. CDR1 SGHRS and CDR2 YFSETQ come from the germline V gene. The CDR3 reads CASSLGQGNEQYF. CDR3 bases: TGCGCCAGCAGCTTGGGACAGGGAAACGAGCAGTACTTC.

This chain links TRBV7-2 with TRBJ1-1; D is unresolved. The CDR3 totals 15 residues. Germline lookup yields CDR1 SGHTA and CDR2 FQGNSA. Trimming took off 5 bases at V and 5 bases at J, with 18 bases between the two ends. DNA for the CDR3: TGTGCCAGCAGCCCCAGGACCGGTTCGGGGACTGAAGCTTTCTTT. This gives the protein CASSPRTGSGTEAFF.

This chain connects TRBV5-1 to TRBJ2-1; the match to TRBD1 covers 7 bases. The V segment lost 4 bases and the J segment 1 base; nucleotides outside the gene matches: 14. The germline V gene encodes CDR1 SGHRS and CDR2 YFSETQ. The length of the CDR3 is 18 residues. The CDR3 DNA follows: TGCGCCAGCAGCCACGGCCCGACAGGGCCCTTTTCCTACAATGAGCAGTTCTTC. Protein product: CASSHGPTGPFSYNEQFF.

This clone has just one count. The CDR3 loop is CASSQRGATYEQYF. The CDR3 region has the DNA TGCGCCAGCAGCCAGCGGGGGGCGACCTACGAGCAGTACTTC. The chain joins TRBV5-1 to TRBJ2-7; 9 positions agree with TRBD2. Germline assignment: CDR1 SGHRS and CDR2 YFSETQ. V lost 4 bases to trimming and J lost 2 bases; unmatched junction nucleotides: 4. CDR3 length: 14 amino acids.

In DNA, the CDR3 is TGTGCCAGCAGTAAACAGGGCCCAGAGACCCAGTACTTC. Its protein product is CASSKQGPETQYF. This chain links TRBV28 with TRBJ2-5; possibly TRBD1 for D (6 bases). V was trimmed by 5 bases and J by 4 bases, leaving 11 bases between them. Germline V gene data show CDR1 as MDHEN and CDR2 as SYDVKM. This CDR3 region has 13 residues.

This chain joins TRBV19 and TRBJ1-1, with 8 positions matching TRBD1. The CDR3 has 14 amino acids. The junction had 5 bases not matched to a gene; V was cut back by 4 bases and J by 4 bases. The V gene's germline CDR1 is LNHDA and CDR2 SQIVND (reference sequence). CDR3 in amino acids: CASSTDDRGTEAFF. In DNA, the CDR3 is TGTGCCAGTAGTACCGACGACAGGGGCACTGAAGCTTTCTTT. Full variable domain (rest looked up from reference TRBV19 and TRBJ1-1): DGGITQSPKYLFRKEGQNVTLSCEQNLNHDAMYWYRQDPGQGLRLIYYSQIVNDFQKGDIAEGYSVSREKKESFPLTVTSAQKNPTAFYLCASSTDDRGTEAFFGQGTRLTVV.

The CDR3 is CASRYFSYQETQYF. The DNA of the CDR3 is TGTGCCAGCAGGTATTTTTCCTACCAAGAGACCCAGTACTTC. V usage is TRBV5-6 and J usage is TRBJ2-5; D unresolved. Germline-derived CDR1 and CDR2 are SGHDT and YYEEEE. Trimming left V 5 bases short and J 0 bases short, with 11 bases between. The CDR3 covers 14 residues.

As DNA, the CDR3 is TGCAGCGTTTGGTTTGGGACACGGAGGGGCTACACCTTC. Its protein is CSVWFGTRRGYTF. The rearrangement joins TRBV29-1 to TRBJ1-2, with D possibly matching TRBD1 (6 bases). V was clipped by 5 bases and J by 8 bases, with 18 bases between them. Germline V lookup: CDR1 SQVTM, CDR2 ANQGSEA. The CDR3 has 13 amino acids.

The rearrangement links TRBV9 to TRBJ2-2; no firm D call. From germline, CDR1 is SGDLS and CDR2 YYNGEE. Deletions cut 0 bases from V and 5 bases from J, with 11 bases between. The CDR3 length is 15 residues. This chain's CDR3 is CASSVAPLFTGELFF. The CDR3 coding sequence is TGTGCCAGCAGCGTAGCTCCCCTCTTTACCGGGGAGCTGTTTTTT.

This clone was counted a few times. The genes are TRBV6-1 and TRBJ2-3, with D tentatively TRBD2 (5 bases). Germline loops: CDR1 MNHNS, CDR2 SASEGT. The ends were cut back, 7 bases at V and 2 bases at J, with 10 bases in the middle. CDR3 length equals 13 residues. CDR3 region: CASNGVPTDTQYF. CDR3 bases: TGTGCCAGCAACGGGGTTCCCACAGATACGCAGTATTTT.

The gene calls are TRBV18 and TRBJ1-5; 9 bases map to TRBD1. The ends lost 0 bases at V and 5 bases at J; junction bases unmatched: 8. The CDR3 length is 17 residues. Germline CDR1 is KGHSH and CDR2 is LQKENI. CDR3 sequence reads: CASSPPYGTGRDQPQHF. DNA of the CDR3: TGTGCCAGCTCACCACCTTACGGGACAGGGAGAGATCAGCCCCAGCATTTT.

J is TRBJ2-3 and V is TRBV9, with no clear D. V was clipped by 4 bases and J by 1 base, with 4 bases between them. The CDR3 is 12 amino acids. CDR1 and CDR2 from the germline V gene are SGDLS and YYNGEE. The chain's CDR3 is CASSPGTDTQYF. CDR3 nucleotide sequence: TGTGCCAGCAGCCCAGGCACAGATACGCAGTATTTT.

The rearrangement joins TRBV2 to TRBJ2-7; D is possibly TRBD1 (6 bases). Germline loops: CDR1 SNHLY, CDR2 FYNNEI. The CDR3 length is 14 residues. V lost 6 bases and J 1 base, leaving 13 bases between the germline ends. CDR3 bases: TGTGCCAGCAGGGAGGACAGTTCATCCTACGAGCAGTACTTC. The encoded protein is CASREDSSSYEQYF.

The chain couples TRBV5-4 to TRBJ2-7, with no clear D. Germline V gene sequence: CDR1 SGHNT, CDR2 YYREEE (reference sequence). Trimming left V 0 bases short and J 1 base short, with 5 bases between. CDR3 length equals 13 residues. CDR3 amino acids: CASSLDPSYEQYF. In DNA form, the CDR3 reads TGTGCCAGCAGCTTGGATCCGTCCTACGAGCAGTACTTC.

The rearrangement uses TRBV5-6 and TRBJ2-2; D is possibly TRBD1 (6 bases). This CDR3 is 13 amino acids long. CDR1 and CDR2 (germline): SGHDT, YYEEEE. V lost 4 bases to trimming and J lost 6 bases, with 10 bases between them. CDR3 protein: CASSIGQPGELFF. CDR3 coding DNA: TGTGCCAGCAGCATAGGACAGCCCGGGGAGCTGTTTTTT.

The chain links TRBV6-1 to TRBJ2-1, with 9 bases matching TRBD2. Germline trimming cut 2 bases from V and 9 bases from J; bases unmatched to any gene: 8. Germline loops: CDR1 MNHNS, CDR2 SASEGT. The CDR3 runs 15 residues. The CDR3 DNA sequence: TGTGCCAGCAGTGAATATGGCGGGGGGGCCGGTGAGCAGTTCTTC. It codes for CASSEYGGGAGEQFF.

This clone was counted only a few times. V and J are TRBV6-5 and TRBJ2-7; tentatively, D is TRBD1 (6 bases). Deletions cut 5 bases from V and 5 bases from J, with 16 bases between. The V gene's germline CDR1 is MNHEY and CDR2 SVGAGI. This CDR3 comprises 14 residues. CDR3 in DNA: TGTGCCAGCAGTAAAACAGGGAATTACGACGAGCAGTACTTC. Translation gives CASSKTGNYDEQYF.

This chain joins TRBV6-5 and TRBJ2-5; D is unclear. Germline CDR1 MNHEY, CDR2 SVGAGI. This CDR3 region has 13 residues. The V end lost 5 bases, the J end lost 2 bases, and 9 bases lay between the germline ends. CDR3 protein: CASSPPYQETQYF. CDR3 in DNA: TGTGCCAGCAGTCCCCCCTATCAAGAGACCCAGTACTTC.